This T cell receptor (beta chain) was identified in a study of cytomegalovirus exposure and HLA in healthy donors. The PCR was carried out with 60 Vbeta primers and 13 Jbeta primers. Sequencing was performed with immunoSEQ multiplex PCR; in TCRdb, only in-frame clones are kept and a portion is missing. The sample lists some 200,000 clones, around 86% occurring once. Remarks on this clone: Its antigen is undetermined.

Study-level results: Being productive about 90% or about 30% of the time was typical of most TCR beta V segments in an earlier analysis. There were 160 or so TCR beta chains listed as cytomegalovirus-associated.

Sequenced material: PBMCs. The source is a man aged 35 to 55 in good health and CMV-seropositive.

The CDR3 nucleotides read TGTGCCAGCAGCGGCCGCTTCACAGGGGGCTATAACTATGGCTACACCTTC. This sequence encodes CASSGRFTGGYNYGYTF. The chain uses TRBV5-4 and TRBJ1-2; TRBD1 matches at 9 bases. V lost 4 bases to trimming and J lost 1 base; unmatched junction nucleotides: 11. The CDR3 is 17 residues long. CDR1 is SGHNT, CDR2 YYREEE, per germline (reference sequence).